The entry below describes one T cell receptor (beta chain). Its antigen is not known. The CDR3 totals 16 residues. Germline V gene lookup returns CDR1 ENHRY and CDR2 SYGVKD. With 0 bases clipped from V and 2 bases from J, the junction kept 3 bases outside the gene matches. Assay version v3.0 of immunoSEQ was used, and it was run at survey level. The protocol was immunoSEQ multiplex PCR, while the TCRdb copy is restricted to in-frame clones and leaves out a portion. The sample has 44,000 or so clones; about 95% are singletons. The sample belongs to a study of long-term antiretroviral therapy in people with HIV. General study findings and limits: The blood, collected between the mid-2000s and the late 2010s, was possibly taken under older ART regimens.

The rearrangement joins TRBV10-3 to TRBJ2-1; 8 bases match TRBD2. This TCR derives from a woman in her fifties or sixties with HIV. The specimen was unsorted PBMCs, collected 3.7 years after starting antiretroviral therapy. The CDR3 spells CAISESRGGTYNEQFF. In DNA form, the CDR3 reads TGTGCCATCAGTGAGTCACGGGGGGGGACCTACAATGAGCAGTTCTTC.